Listed here are 13 T cell receptor beta chains from one sample, sequenced in a study of CD8 T cells in ankylosing spondylitis. TCRdb re-called the 5' RACE reads through MiXCR, storing one row per CDR3 protein. This table has approximately 90,000 distinct CDR3 sequences, roughly 8.7% appearing once. The specimen was blood, either unsorted or a sorted T cell fraction (not recorded which). These receptors were taken from a male donor with ankylosing spondylitis or in good health (not recorded which).

This clonotype occurred many times. The rearrangement uses TRBV4-1 and TRBJ2-1; 8 nucleotides match TRBD2. Germline CDR1 MGHRA, CDR2 YSYEKL. Losses at the gene ends were 1 base for V and 0 bases for J; bases not matched to a gene: 17. There are 21 residues in the CDR3. CDR3 in amino acids: CASSQVFSYVAGGPSYNEQFF. CDR3 bases: TGCGCCAGCAGCCAAGTTTTCTCGTACGTCGCGGGGGGCCCCTCCTACAATGAGCAGTTCTTC.

This clonotype was observed at least ten times. This chain joins TRBV29-1 and TRBJ2-7; the match to TRBD2 covers 8 bases. The CDR3 is 13 residues long. Germline V lookup: CDR1 SQVTM, CDR2 ANQGSEA. V shed 5 bases, J shed 2 bases, and the junction held 5 bases outside the gene matches. CDR3 sequence (DNA): TGCAGCGTTAACGGGAGGGGCACCTACGAGCAGTACTTC. The encoded protein is CSVNGRGTYEQYF.

This clonotype was seen ten or more times. J is TRBJ2-7 and V is TRBV4-3, with 8 bases lining up with TRBD1. CDR3 size: 15 residues. The germline V gene has CDR1 LGHNA and CDR2 YSLEER. Trimming at V came to 3 bases and at J to 3 bases, leaving 7 bases not matched to a gene. CDR3 loop: CASSHGTGGVYEQYF. The CDR3 nucleotides are TGCGCCAGCAGCCACGGGACAGGAGGAGTCTACGAGCAGTACTTC.

Comments on this clonotype: It may be a read error: a sequence one base away is much more abundant. The chain couples TRBV4-1 to TRBJ1-1; 7 bases map to TRBD1. CDR3 length: 14 amino acids. In germline, CDR1 is MGHRA, CDR2 YSYEKL. The CDR3 reads CTSSLVGQHTEAFF. CDR3 coding DNA: TGCACCAGCAGCCTAGTGGGACAGCACACTGAAGCTTTCTTT.

There are many counts of this clonotype. The rearrangement joins TRBV15 to TRBJ1-2, with D perhaps TRBD1 (5 bases). The CDR3 is 15 residues long. Per germline, CDR1 LNHNV and CDR2 YYDKDF (reference sequence). Trimming left V 4 bases short and J 4 bases short, with 16 bases between. The CDR3 nucleotides are TGTGCCACCAGCAACCCCGGACGGGGCGGCTATGGCTACACCTTC. It codes for CATSNPGRGGYGYTF.

This clonotype came up a few times. The genes are TRBV7-2 and TRBJ1-2; D gene unclear. Trimming shortened V by 5 bases and J by 8 bases, and 18 bases separated the two germline ends. Germline CDR1 reads SGHTA; CDR2 reads FQGNSA. CDR3 length equals 14 residues. CDR3 loop: CASSLRPPRHGYTF. The CDR3 DNA follows: TGTGCCAGCAGCCTTAGACCCCCGAGGCACGGCTACACCTTC.

Worth noting for this clonotype: An end of the junction does not agree with germline; a read error may underlie this. The chain links TRBV2 to TRBJ1-1; D possibly corresponds to TRBD1 (6 bases). Germline V gene data show CDR1 as SNHLY and CDR2 as FYNNEI. This CDR3 contains 12 residues. CDR3: CAGSGGADEAFF. In DNA, the CDR3 is TGTGCCGGCAGTGGGGGGGCGGATGAAGCTTTCTTT.

This clonotype was picked up many times. The chain links TRBV19 to TRBJ1-2, with unresolved D. CDR1 and CDR2 from the germline V gene are LNHDA and SQIVND (reference sequence). This CDR3 spans 13 amino acids. V was pared by 5 bases and J by 3 bases, with 10 bases between. The CDR3 DNA reads as TGTGCCAGTAGTGGTCCGACTTACTATGGCTACACCTTC. It specifies CASSGPTYYGYTF.

The CDR3 DNA reads TGCGCCAGCAGTGGACGGCGGGACAGGGGGCGCGGGAGACCAGATACGCAGTATTTT. Amino acid sequence: CASSGRRDRGRGRPDTQYF. The gene calls are TRBV10-1 and TRBJ2-3, with 12 positions matching TRBD1. The germline gives CDR1 WNHNN, CDR2 SYGVQD (reference sequence). This CDR3 contains 19 residues. V was pared by 4 bases and J by 4 bases, with 15 bases of the junction left unmatched.

This chain uses TRBV18 with TRBJ2-7; D remains ambiguous. The CDR3 is 14 amino acids. V was clipped by 3 bases and J by 4 bases, with 13 bases between them. Germline lookup yields CDR1 KGHSH and CDR2 LQKENI. CDR3 nucleotides: TGTGCCAGCTCACCGATTCTGCAGGAGTACGAGCAGTACTTC. Protein product: CASSPILQEYEQYF. The variable domain in full, with the rest retrieved from reference TRBV18 and TRBJ2-7, is NAGVMQNPRHLVRRRGQEARLRCSPMKGHSHVYWYRQLPEEGLKFMVYLQKENIIDESGMPKERFSAEFPKEGPSILRIQQVVRGDSAAYFCASSPILQEYEQYFGPGTRLTVT.

This clonotype was picked up many times. This chain connects TRBV7-8 to TRBJ2-1; D is undetermined. This CDR3 is built from 15 residues. V lost 5 bases and J lost 0, with 11 bases in between. Germline V gives CDR1 SGHVS, CDR2 FQNEAQ. In DNA, the CDR3 is TGTGCCAGCAGCACCCGGACGGGCTCCTACAATGAGCAGTTCTTC. Its translation: CASSTRTGSYNEQFF.

This clonotype was counted ten times or more. This rearrangement joins TRBV4-2 to TRBJ2-2; D remains unclear. The V and J ends lost 2 bases and 1 base respectively, with 8 bases between them. Germline loops: CDR1 LGHNA, CDR2 YNFKEQ. The CDR3 totals 15 residues. CDR3 loop: CASSQFLENTGELFF. CDR3 in DNA: TGTGCCAGCAGCCAATTTCTGGAGAACACCGGGGAGCTGTTTTTT.

This clonotype was recorded many times. This chain uses TRBV2 with TRBJ1-1; maybe TRBD1 (6 bases). This CDR3 has 14 amino acids. CDR1 and CDR2 (germline): SNHLY, FYNNEI. Trimming removed 6 bases at V and 7 bases at J, with 18 bases between. CDR3 sequence (DNA): TGTGCCAGCAGGCCACAGGGTCCCTCCGGTGAAGCTTTCTTT. Translating gives CASRPQGPSGEAFF.